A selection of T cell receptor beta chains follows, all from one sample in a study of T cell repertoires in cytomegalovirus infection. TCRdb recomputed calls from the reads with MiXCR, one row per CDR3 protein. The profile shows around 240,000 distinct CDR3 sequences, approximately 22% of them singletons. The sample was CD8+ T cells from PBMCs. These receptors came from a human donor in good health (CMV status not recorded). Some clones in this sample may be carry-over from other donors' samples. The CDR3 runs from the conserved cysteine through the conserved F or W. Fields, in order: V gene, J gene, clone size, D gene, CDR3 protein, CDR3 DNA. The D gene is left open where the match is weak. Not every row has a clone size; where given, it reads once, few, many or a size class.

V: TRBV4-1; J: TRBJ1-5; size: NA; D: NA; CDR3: CASSQGMGAQPQHF; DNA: TGCGCCAGCAGCCAAGGGATGGGGGCACAGCCCCAGCATTTT
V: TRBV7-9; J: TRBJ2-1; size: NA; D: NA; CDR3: CASSLPLSNEQFF; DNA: TGTGCCAGCAGCCTACCCCTGTCCAATGAGCAGTTCTTC
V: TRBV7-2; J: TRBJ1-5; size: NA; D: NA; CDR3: CASSFLGQTQHF; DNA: TGTGCCAGCAGCTTTTTGGGTCAGACCCAGCATTTT
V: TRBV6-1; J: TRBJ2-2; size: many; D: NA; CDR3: CASSQGWGELFF; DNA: TGTGCCAGCAGTCAAGGTTGGGGGGAGCTGTTTTTT
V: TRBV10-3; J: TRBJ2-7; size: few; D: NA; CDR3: CAISEIGVHEQYF; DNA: TGTGCCATCAGTGAGATAGGGGTCCACGAGCAGTACTTC
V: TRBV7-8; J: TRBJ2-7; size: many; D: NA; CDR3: CASSGRDNSYEQYF; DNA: TGTGCCAGCAGCGGAAGGGACAACTCCTACGAGCAGTACTTC
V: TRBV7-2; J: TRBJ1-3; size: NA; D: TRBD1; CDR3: CASSLIDGQGAGNTIYF; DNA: TGTGCCAGCAGCCTCATCGACGGACAGGGAGCTGGAAACACCATATATTTT
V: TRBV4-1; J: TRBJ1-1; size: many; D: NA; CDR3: CASSQTSEESYTEAFF; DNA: TGCGCCAGCAGCCAAACGTCAGAGGAGAGTTATACTGAAGCTTTCTTT
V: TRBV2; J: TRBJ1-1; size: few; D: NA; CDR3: CASMSGLNTEAFF; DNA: TGTGCCAGCATGTCCGGCCTGAACACTGAAGCTTTCTTT
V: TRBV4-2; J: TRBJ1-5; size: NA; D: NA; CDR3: CASSQEPTGLNQPQHF; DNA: TGTGCCAGCAGCCAAGAACCTACAGGGTTGAATCAGCCCCAGCATTTT